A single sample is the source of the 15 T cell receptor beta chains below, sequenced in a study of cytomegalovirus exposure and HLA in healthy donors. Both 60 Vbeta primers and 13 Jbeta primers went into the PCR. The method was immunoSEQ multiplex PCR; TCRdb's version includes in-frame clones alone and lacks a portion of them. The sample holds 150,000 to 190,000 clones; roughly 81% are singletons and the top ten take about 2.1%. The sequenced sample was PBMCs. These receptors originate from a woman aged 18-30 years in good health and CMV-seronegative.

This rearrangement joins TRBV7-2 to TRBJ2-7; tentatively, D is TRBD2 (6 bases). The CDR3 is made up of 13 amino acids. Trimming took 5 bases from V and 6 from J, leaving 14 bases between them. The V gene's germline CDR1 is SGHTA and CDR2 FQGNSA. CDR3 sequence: CASSPTLAREQYF. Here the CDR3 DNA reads TGTGCCAGCAGCCCTACACTAGCCCGCGAGCAGTACTTC.

The CDR3 bases are TGTGCCAGCAGCGTAAGTCTGGGGGGGCAGCCCCAGCATTTT. It translates to CASSVSLGGQPQHF. The chain is built from TRBV9 and TRBJ1-5; D is possibly TRBD1 (5 bases). Germline CDR1 is SGDLS and CDR2 is YYNGEE. CDR3 size: 14 residues. V lost 1 base, J lost 7 bases, and 12 bases lay in between.

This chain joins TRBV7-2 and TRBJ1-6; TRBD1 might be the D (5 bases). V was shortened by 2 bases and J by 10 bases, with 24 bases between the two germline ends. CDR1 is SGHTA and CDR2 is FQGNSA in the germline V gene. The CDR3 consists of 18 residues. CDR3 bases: TGTGCCAGCAGCTTACTTGGGGGAGGGCAGGGCCCGAGATCACCCCTCCACTTT. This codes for CASSLLGGGQGPRSPLHF.

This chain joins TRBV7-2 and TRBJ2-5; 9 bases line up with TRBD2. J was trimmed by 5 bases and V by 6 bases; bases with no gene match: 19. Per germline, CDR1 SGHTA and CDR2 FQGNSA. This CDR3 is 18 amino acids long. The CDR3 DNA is TGTGCCAGCAGTTCGGGTCCGATGGGGCGGGAGGGAGGCGAGACCCAGTACTTC. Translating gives CASSSGPMGREGGETQYF.

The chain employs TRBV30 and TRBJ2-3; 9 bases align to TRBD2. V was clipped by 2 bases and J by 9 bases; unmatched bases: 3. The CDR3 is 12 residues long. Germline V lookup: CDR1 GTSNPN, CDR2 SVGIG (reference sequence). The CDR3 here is CAWSRGTSTQYF. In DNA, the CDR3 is TGTGCCTGGAGTAGGGGGACTAGCACGCAGTATTTT.

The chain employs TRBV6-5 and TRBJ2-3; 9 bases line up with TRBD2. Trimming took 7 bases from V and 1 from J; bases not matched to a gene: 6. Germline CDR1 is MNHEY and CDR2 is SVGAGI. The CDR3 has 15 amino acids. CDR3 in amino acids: CASTGGRGGTDTQYF. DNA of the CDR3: TGTGCCAGCACAGGCGGGAGGGGGGGCACAGATACGCAGTATTTT.

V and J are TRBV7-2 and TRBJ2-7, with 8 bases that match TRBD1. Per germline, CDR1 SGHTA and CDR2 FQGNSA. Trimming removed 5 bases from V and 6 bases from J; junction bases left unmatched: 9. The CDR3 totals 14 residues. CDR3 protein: CASSPDRGRSEQYF. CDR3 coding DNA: TGTGCCAGCAGCCCAGACAGGGGAAGGTCCGAGCAGTACTTC.

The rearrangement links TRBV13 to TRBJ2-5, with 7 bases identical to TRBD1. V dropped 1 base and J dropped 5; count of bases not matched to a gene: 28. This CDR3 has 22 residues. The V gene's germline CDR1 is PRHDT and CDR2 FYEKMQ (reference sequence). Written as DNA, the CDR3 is TGTGCCAGCAGCTTAGTATTTCCGTGGGACAGAGAGAACATTAGGGATCTCGAGACCCAGTACTTC. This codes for CASSLVFPWDRENIRDLETQYF.

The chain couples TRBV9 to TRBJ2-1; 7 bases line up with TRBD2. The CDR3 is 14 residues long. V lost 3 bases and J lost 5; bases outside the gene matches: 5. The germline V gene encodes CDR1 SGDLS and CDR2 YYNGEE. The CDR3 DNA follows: TGTGCCAGCAGCGGGAGCGGGGTAAACAATGAGCAGTTCTTC. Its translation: CASSGSGVNNEQFF.

CDR3: CASSLYWQGQYEQYF. CDR3 DNA: TGTGCCAGCAGCTTATACTGGCAGGGGCAATACGAGCAGTACTTC. The rearrangement uses TRBV7-2 and TRBJ2-7, with a tentative D call TRBD1 (6 bases). The CDR3 spans 15 residues. V lost 2 bases and J 4 bases, leaving 15 bases between the germline ends. Germline CDR1 and CDR2: SGHTA and FQGNSA.

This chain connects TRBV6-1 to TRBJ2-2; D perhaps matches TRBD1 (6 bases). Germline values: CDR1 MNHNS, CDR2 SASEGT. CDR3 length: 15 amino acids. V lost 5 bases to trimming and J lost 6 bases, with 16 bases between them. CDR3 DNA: TGTGCCAGCAGTCTAGGACAGTTCATCCCCGGGGAGCTGTTTTTT. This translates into CASSLGQFIPGELFF.

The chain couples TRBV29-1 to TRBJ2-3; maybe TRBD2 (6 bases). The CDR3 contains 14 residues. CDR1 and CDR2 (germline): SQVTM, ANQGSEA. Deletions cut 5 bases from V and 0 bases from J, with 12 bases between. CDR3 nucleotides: TGCAGCGTTAGGAGGCGGGGTAGCACAGATACGCAGTATTTT. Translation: CSVRRRGSTDTQYF.

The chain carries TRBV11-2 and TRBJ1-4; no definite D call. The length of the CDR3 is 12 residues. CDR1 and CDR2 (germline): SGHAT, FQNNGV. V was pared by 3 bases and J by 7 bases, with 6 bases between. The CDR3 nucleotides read TGTGCCAGCAGCTTTTACGGTGAAAAACTGTTTTTT. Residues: CASSFYGEKLFF.

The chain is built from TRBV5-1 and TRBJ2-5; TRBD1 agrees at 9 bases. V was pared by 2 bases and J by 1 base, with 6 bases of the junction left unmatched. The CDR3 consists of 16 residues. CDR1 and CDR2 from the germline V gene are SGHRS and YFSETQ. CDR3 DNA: TGCGCCAGCAGCTTTGGCGACAGGGGGGCCCAAGAGACCCAGTACTTC. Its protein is CASSFGDRGAQETQYF.

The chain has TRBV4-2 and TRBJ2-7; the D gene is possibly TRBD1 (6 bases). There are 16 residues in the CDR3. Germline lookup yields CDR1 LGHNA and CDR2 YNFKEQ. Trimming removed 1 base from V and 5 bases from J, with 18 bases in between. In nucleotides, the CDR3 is TGTGCCAGCAGCCAAGCCGGCCAGGGGTGGTTCCACGAGCAGTACTTC. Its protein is CASSQAGQGWFHEQYF.